The rows below give T cell receptor beta chains drawn from one sample of a study of identical twins. Via MiXCR, TCRdb re-called the 5' RACE reads, giving one row per CDR3 protein. The repertoire includes 750,000 to 950,000 distinct CDR3 sequences, roughly an eighth of them detected once, and about 1.6% sits in the top ten. The same data also contributed to another study, on yellow fever vaccine responses in identical twins.

The sequenced sample consisted of PBMCs. All receptors derive from a woman younger than 30 in good health. CDR3s include the opening cysteine and the closing phenylalanine or tryptophan. The D gene is left open where the match is weak. Some rows have no size entry. The others give once, few or many, or a class for an expanded clone.

V	D	J	length	size	CDR3	DNA
TRBV6-5	TRBD2	TRBJ2-3	14	.	CASRLLAGADTQYF	TGTGCCAGCAGATTACTAGCGGGAGCAGATACGCAGTATTTT
TRBV6-4	TRBD1	TRBJ2-1	12	.	CASRDRVGEQFF	TGTGCCAGCAGGGACAGGGTTGGGGAGCAGTTCTTC
TRBV2	.	TRBJ2-3	17	.	CASMGLAPLSSTDTQYF	TGTGCCAGCATGGGCCTAGCGCCTCTATCTAGCACAGATACGCAGTATTTT
TRBV12-3/TRBV12-4	.	TRBJ2-5	16	.	CASSYPPGYPQETQYF	TGTGCCAGCAGTTACCCCCCCGGGTATCCCCAAGAGACCCAGTACTTC
TRBV2	TRBD2	TRBJ2-1	18	.	CACSPGTSGGLSYNEQFF	TGTGCCTGCAGCCCCGGGACTAGCGGGGGACTTTCCTACAATGAGCAGTTCTTC
TRBV12-3/TRBV12-4	.	TRBJ1-1	15	many	CASSLAGGSSTEAFF	TGTGCCAGCAGTTTAGCGGGGGGATCGAGCACTGAAGCTTTCTTT
TRBV27	.	TRBJ2-7	13	.	CASSQISSYEQYF	TGTGCCAGCTCCCAGATCAGCTCCTACGAGCAGTACTTC
TRBV12-3/TRBV12-4	.	TRBJ2-7	12	few	CASSLDSLKQYF	TGTGCCAGCAGCCTTGACAGCCTCAAGCAGTACTTC
TRBV7-9	.	TRBJ1-4	14	.	CASSTAAANEKLFF	TGTGCCAGCAGCACCGCGGCGGCTAATGAAAAACTGTTTTTT
TRBV12-3/TRBV12-4	.	TRBJ1-4	14	few	CASSFNGINEKLFF	TGTGCCAGCAGTTTTAACGGTATTAATGAAAAACTGTTTTTT
TRBV29-1	TRBD1	TRBJ2-7	15	many	CSVEMGQGSSYEQYF	TGCAGCGTTGAGATGGGACAGGGAAGCTCCTACGAGCAGTACTTC
TRBV20-1	TRBD2	TRBJ2-5	15	few	CSAGEGLAGQETQYF	TGCAGTGCTGGCGAGGGACTAGCGGGGCAAGAGACCCAGTACTTC
TRBV20-1	TRBD1	TRBJ2-1	14	many	CSASPQGAWNEQFF	TGCAGTGCTAGTCCCCAGGGGGCGTGGAATGAGCAGTTCTTC
TRBV5-1	.	TRBJ2-5	12	.	CASSRGLETQYF	TGCGCCAGCAGCCGGGGGCTAGAGACCCAGTACTTC
TRBV6-5	.	TRBJ1-5	17	few	CASSSRGPEKSNQPQHF	TGTGCCAGCAGTTCACGGGGACCCGAGAAAAGCAATCAGCCCCAGCATTTT
TRBV27	TRBD2	TRBJ2-1	13	once	CASSPTSGSEQFF	TGTGCCAGCAGTCCGACTAGCGGCTCTGAGCAGTTCTTC
TRBV6-5	TRBD2	TRBJ2-2	17	few	CASSYSPGGPGTGELFF	TGTGCCAGCAGTTACTCGCCGGGAGGGCCGGGCACCGGGGAGCTGTTTTTT
TRBV29-1	TRBD2	TRBJ2-1	16	few	CSVIFGTSGNGNEQFF	TGCAGCGTAATTTTCGGGACTAGCGGGAATGGCAATGAGCAGTTCTTC
TRBV24-1	TRBD2	TRBJ2-1	15	.	CATSPGTSGSNEQFF	TGTGCCACCAGTCCCGGGACTAGCGGGAGTAATGAGCAGTTCTTC
TRBV20-1	.	TRBJ1-5	15	few	CSARDAGVANQPQHF	TGCAGTGCTAGAGACGCAGGGGTGGCGAATCAGCCCCAGCATTTT
TRBV11-2	.	TRBJ2-3	13	few	CASSSTTKATQYF	TGTGCCAGCAGCTCCACGACCAAGGCCACGCAGTATTTT
TRBV12-3/TRBV12-4	.	TRBJ2-2	15	.	CASSFAGWGTGELFF	TGTGCCAGCAGTTTTGCGGGGTGGGGCACCGGGGAGCTGTTTTTT
TRBV7-2	TRBD2	TRBJ2-1	15	.	CASSASGVSYNEQFF	TGTGCCAGCAGCGCCAGCGGGGTTTCCTACAATGAGCAGTTCTTC
TRBV9	.	TRBJ2-2	15	.	CASSERGANTGELFF	TGTGCCAGCAGCGAGAGAGGCGCGAACACCGGGGAGCTGTTTTTT
TRBV6-1	.	TRBJ1-1	13	.	CASSPREDTEAFF	TGTGCCAGCAGCCCCCGGGAGGACACTGAAGCTTTCTTT
TRBV5-1	.	TRBJ2-5	15	.	CASSQGQGPVETQYF	TGCGCCAGCAGCCAAGGCCAAGGGCCTGTGGAGACCCAGTACTTC
TRBV5-1	.	TRBJ2-1	16	few	CASSLDPGTVYNEQFF	TGCGCCAGCAGCTTGGATCCGGGGACGGTTTACAATGAGCAGTTCTTC
TRBV11-3	.	TRBJ2-1	14	few	CASSLDDVYNEQFF	TGTGCCAGCAGCTTAGATGACGTATACAATGAGCAGTTCTTC
TRBV20-1	.	TRBJ1-6	15	.	CSASDTSSYNSPLHF	TGCAGTGCCAGTGACACGAGCTCCTATAATTCACCCCTCCACTTT
TRBV12-3/TRBV12-4	.	TRBJ2-2	12	.	CACCYHSGELFF	TGTGCCTGCTGCTATCATAGCGGGGAGCTGTTTTTT
TRBV2	.	TRBJ2-1	11	.	CASLGAGKQFF	TGTGCCAGTCTGGGGGCCGGTAAGCAGTTCTTC
TRBV28	.	TRBJ1-5	14	many	CASNQGRDNQPQHF	TGTGCCAGCAACCAGGGCAGGGACAATCAGCCCCAGCATTTT
TRBV3-1	TRBD1	TRBJ2-6	18	.	CASSPLQGALSGANVLTF	TGTGCCAGCAGTCCTTTACAGGGGGCCCTCTCTGGGGCCAACGTCCTGACTTTC
TRBV20-1	.	TRBJ2-5	14	.	CSARQATSQETQYF	TGCAGTGCTCGACAGGCGACTTCACAAGAGACCCAGTACTTC